This is a list of T cell receptor beta chains from one sample in a study of shared clonotypes between healthy human individuals. Profiling relied on immunoSEQ multiplex PCR, and the TCRdb table lists in-frame clones only, not all of them. The table shows about 2.3 million clones, with approximately 90% occurring only once. Sequenced: naive CD4+ T cells from PBMCs. The source of these receptors is a man between 18 and 29 years old in good health. Some clones in this sample may be carry-over from other donors' samples. CDR3s include the opening cysteine and the closing phenylalanine or tryptophan. Fields, in order: clone size, V gene, D gene, J gene, CDR3 DNA, CDR3 protein. A D gene is named only where the DNA matches it firmly. A row's size may be missing; if present it is once, few, many or a size class.

clone_size: .; v_call: TRBV6-1; d_call: TRBD2; j_call: TRBJ2-3; cdr3_nt: TGTGCCGGGGTGGCGGGAGGCACAGATACGCAGTATTTT; cdr3_aa: CAGVAGGTDTQYF
clone_size: .; v_call: TRBV9; d_call: TRBD1; j_call: TRBJ2-7; cdr3_nt: TGTGCCAGCAGCGTCCAAGGGACAGGGTCCCACGAGCAGTACTTC; cdr3_aa: CASSVQGTGSHEQYF
clone_size: .; v_call: TRBV5-1; d_call: .; j_call: TRBJ2-1; cdr3_nt: TGCGCCAGCAGCTTCTCTTCCGGGAGATACAATGAGCAGTTCTTC; cdr3_aa: CASSFSSGRYNEQFF
clone_size: .; v_call: TRBV6-4; d_call: TRBD1; j_call: TRBJ1-1; cdr3_nt: TGTGCCAGCAGACGGACAGGGGACACTGAAGCTTTCTTT; cdr3_aa: CASRRTGDTEAFF
clone_size: .; v_call: TRBV5-4; d_call: .; j_call: TRBJ1-2; cdr3_nt: TGTGCCAGCAGCTTGAGGCAGGGCCTCGGCTACACCTTC; cdr3_aa: CASSLRQGLGYTF
clone_size: .; v_call: TRBV7-9; d_call: .; j_call: TRBJ1-5; cdr3_nt: TGTGCCAGCAGCGAGGGGCAGAGCAATCAGCCCCAGCATTTT; cdr3_aa: CASSEGQSNQPQHF
clone_size: .; v_call: TRBV5-1; d_call: .; j_call: TRBJ2-5; cdr3_nt: TGCGCCAGCAGCTTGCAGGGGCAGGGAGAGACCCAGTACTTC; cdr3_aa: CASSLQGQGETQYF
clone_size: .; v_call: TRBV5-4; d_call: .; j_call: TRBJ1-4; cdr3_nt: TGTGCCAGCAGCCCACCTCCGGGACGGAGTAATGAAAAACTGTTTTTT; cdr3_aa: CASSPPPGRSNEKLFF
clone_size: .; v_call: TRBV27; d_call: TRBD1; j_call: TRBJ1-2; cdr3_nt: TGTGCCAGCAGTCAATCGGACAGGGGGTTTTTTGGCTACACCTTC; cdr3_aa: CASSQSDRGFFGYTF
clone_size: .; v_call: TRBV6-5; d_call: .; j_call: TRBJ2-3; cdr3_nt: TGTGCCAGCCGAAGGGCCGTTATCACAGATACGCAGTATTTT; cdr3_aa: CASRRAVITDTQYF
clone_size: .; v_call: TRBV5-1; d_call: .; j_call: TRBJ2-6; cdr3_nt: TGCGCCAGCAGCTTAGGACCGATATCTGGGGCCAACGTCCTGACTTTC; cdr3_aa: CASSLGPISGANVLTF
clone_size: .; v_call: TRBV10-3; d_call: .; j_call: TRBJ1-2; cdr3_nt: TGTGCCATCAGTGAAGCCGAGCCGGGACACGCATCCGGCTACACCTTC; cdr3_aa: CAISEAEPGHASGYTF
clone_size: .; v_call: TRBV30; d_call: .; j_call: TRBJ1-5; cdr3_nt: TGTGCCTGGAGTGTAAACTGGGGCCGGTCTCAGCCCCAGCATTTT; cdr3_aa: CAWSVNWGRSQPQHF
clone_size: .; v_call: TRBV4-1; d_call: .; j_call: TRBJ2-7; cdr3_nt: TGCGCCAGCAGCCAACAAGGGTCTGGGAACTACGAGCAGTACTTC; cdr3_aa: CASSQQGSGNYEQYF
clone_size: .; v_call: TRBV7-9; d_call: .; j_call: TRBJ2-5; cdr3_nt: TGTGCCAGCAGCCCTACTGCCAGGGCGTCGCAAGAGACCCAGTACTTC; cdr3_aa: CASSPTARASQETQYF
clone_size: .; v_call: TRBV5-6; d_call: TRBD2; j_call: TRBJ2-1; cdr3_nt: TGTGCCAGCAGCCCTAGACTAGCGGGAGGGCCTCTGAATGAGCAGTTCTTC; cdr3_aa: CASSPRLAGGPLNEQFF
clone_size: few; v_call: TRBV6-5; d_call: .; j_call: TRBJ1-1; cdr3_nt: TGTGCCAGCAGTTACTCGGGGGGGACTGAAGCTTTCTTT; cdr3_aa: CASSYSGGTEAFF
clone_size: once; v_call: TRBV2; d_call: TRBD1; j_call: TRBJ2-7; cdr3_nt: TGTGCCAGCAGCCCCGACAGGGGTAGCGAGCAGTACTTC; cdr3_aa: CASSPDRGSEQYF
clone_size: .; v_call: TRBV25-1; d_call: TRBD1; j_call: TRBJ1-1; cdr3_nt: TGTGCCAGCGAACGGACAGGGGGCGTTGAAGCTTTCTTT; cdr3_aa: CASERTGGVEAFF
clone_size: .; v_call: TRBV7-2; d_call: .; j_call: TRBJ1-3; cdr3_nt: TGTGCCAGCAGCTTAGGGGTGGGCGACACCATATATTTT; cdr3_aa: CASSLGVGDTIYF
clone_size: .; v_call: TRBV11-3; d_call: .; j_call: TRBJ2-7; cdr3_nt: TGTGCCAGCAGCTTGACGTCTTTGGGACACCCGACCTACGAGCAGTACTTC; cdr3_aa: CASSLTSLGHPTYEQYF
clone_size: .; v_call: TRBV29-1; d_call: TRBD2; j_call: TRBJ2-1; cdr3_nt: TGCACGGGAGTTCCTAGCGGGTTCGACAATGAGCAGTTCTTC; cdr3_aa: CTGVPSGFDNEQFF
clone_size: .; v_call: TRBV6-5; d_call: TRBD2; j_call: TRBJ2-3; cdr3_nt: TGTGCCAGCCACCTCCGGAGCGGGAGTGCAGATACGCAGTATTTT; cdr3_aa: CASHLRSGSADTQYF
clone_size: .; v_call: TRBV18; d_call: .; j_call: TRBJ2-7; cdr3_nt: TGTGCCAGCTCACCAGACTTAGGGCAGTACTTC; cdr3_aa: CASSPDLGQYF
clone_size: .; v_call: TRBV15; d_call: TRBD1; j_call: TRBJ2-7; cdr3_nt: TGTGCCACCAGCAGAGTTCCAACCGGGACAGGGGGCCTCACCTACGAGCAGTACTTC; cdr3_aa: CATSRVPTGTGGLTYEQYF
clone_size: .; v_call: TRBV2; d_call: .; j_call: TRBJ1-2; cdr3_nt: TGTGCCAGCAGTGCCCAGGGACGTCCAAACTATGGCTACACCTTC; cdr3_aa: CASSAQGRPNYGYTF
clone_size: few; v_call: TRBV19; d_call: .; j_call: TRBJ2-2; cdr3_nt: TGTGCCAGCCTTAGATTAAACACCGGGGAGCTGTTTTTT; cdr3_aa: CASLRLNTGELFF
clone_size: .; v_call: TRBV28; d_call: TRBD1; j_call: TRBJ1-2; cdr3_nt: TGTGCCAGCATTCTTGGACAGGGGGCTAGTGGCTACACCTTC; cdr3_aa: CASILGQGASGYTF
clone_size: once; v_call: TRBV7-9; d_call: TRBD1; j_call: TRBJ2-7; cdr3_nt: TGTGCCAGCAGCTTTGTCCAGGGGGTTTCCTACGAGCAGTACTTC; cdr3_aa: CASSFVQGVSYEQYF
clone_size: .; v_call: TRBV5-8; d_call: .; j_call: TRBJ2-3; cdr3_nt: TGTGCCAGCAGCGCACGGGTCGCCCTTCTGATCACAGATACGCAGTATTTT; cdr3_aa: CASSARVALLITDTQYF
clone_size: .; v_call: TRBV2; d_call: .; j_call: TRBJ2-7; cdr3_nt: TGTGCCAGCAGTCGGACCTTACTGAAGGACGAGCAGTACTTC; cdr3_aa: CASSRTLLKDEQYF
clone_size: .; v_call: TRBV5-1; d_call: TRBD2; j_call: TRBJ2-7; cdr3_nt: TGCGCCAGTAATGGACTAGCGGGGACCTACGAGCAGTACTTC; cdr3_aa: CASNGLAGTYEQYF
clone_size: .; v_call: TRBV7-8; d_call: .; j_call: TRBJ2-5; cdr3_nt: TGTGCCAGCAGCTCCGGACGGGAGACCCAGTACTTC; cdr3_aa: CASSSGRETQYF
clone_size: .; v_call: TRBV4-2; d_call: TRBD2; j_call: TRBJ2-5; cdr3_nt: TGTGCCAGCAGCCAGGGACCCCGACTGGGGGGGGAGACCCAGTACTTC; cdr3_aa: CASSQGPRLGGETQYF
clone_size: .; v_call: TRBV5-1; d_call: .; j_call: TRBJ2-3; cdr3_nt: TGCGCCAGCAGCTTTGGACTACTTGCAGATACGCAGTATTTT; cdr3_aa: CASSFGLLADTQYF
clone_size: once; v_call: TRBV5-1; d_call: .; j_call: TRBJ2-1; cdr3_nt: TGCGCCAGCAGCGTTGGAGTGAATGAGCAGTTCTTC; cdr3_aa: CASSVGVNEQFF
clone_size: .; v_call: TRBV25-1; d_call: .; j_call: TRBJ2-3; cdr3_nt: TGTGCCAGCAGTGACCCCCGGACACCCTGGGATACGCAGTATTTT; cdr3_aa: CASSDPRTPWDTQYF